A single sample gave rise to the 28 T cell receptor beta chains below, sequenced in a study of blood T cell repertoires in COVID-19. TCRdb's copy holds only in-frame clones and misses some; the assay was immunoSEQ multiplex PCR. The data show 200,000 to 250,000 clones, approximately 86% seen once. Sequencing was carried out using peripheral blood. All receptors come from a woman over 75 with acute or convalescent COVID-19.

The chain couples TRBV4-2 to TRBJ2-3; 8 bases align to TRBD1. CDR1 LGHNA and CDR2 YNFKEQ come from the germline V gene. Unmatched junction bases numbered 13, after V lost 0 bases and J lost 2 bases. This CDR3 is 19 amino acids long. DNA of the CDR3: TGTGCCAGCAGCCAAGAATTTAACCAAGACAGGGGATCCACAGATACGCAGTATTTT. Translated, it gives CASSQEFNQDRGSTDTQYF.

This clone was observed once. The germline gene is not matched at one end of the junction; a read error may be the cause. The rearrangement joins TRBV7-7 to TRBJ2-3; the D gene is possibly TRBD1 (6 bases). Germline V gene data show CDR1 as SSHAT and CDR2 as FNYEAQ (reference sequence). This CDR3 comprises 15 residues. The CDR3 spells CASSLTGLYTDTQYF. The CDR3 coding sequence is TGTGCTAGCAGTTTGACAGGCTTATACACAGATACGCAGTATTTT.

The J gene is TRBJ2-3, the V gene TRBV10-3; 9 nucleotides line up with TRBD1. After removal of 6 bases from V and 2 bases from J, the junction contained 6 bases not matched to a gene. The CDR3 is 15 residues long. Per the germline V gene, CDR1 is ENHRY and CDR2 is SYGVKD. DNA for the CDR3: TGTGCCATCAGAAAAGGACAGGGGTCCACAGATACGCAGTATTTT. This gives the protein CAIRKGQGSTDTQYF.

The chain employs TRBV9 and TRBJ1-3; perhaps TRBD1 as D (6 bases). The CDR3 is made up of 16 amino acids. Trimming removed 0 bases from V and 0 bases from J, with 10 bases in between. Germline CDR1 reads SGDLS; CDR2 reads YYNGEE. This chain's CDR3 is CASSVGTASSGNTIYF. CDR3 nucleotides: TGTGCCAGCAGCGTAGGGACAGCATCCTCTGGAAACACCATATATTTT.

V gene TRBV5-4 combines with J gene TRBJ2-7; TRBD1 matches at 9 bases. With V trimmed by 3 bases and J by 0 bases, 4 bases remained unmatched. Germline CDR1 and CDR2: SGHNT and YYREEE (reference sequence). The CDR3 runs 15 residues. The CDR3 DNA reads as TGTGCCAGCAGCTCCGGGACAGGGAGCTCCTACGAGCAGTACTTC. Translated, it gives CASSSGTGSSYEQYF.

This clone was seen once. The rearrangement links TRBV6-6 to TRBJ2-7; D gene unclear. Looked up from germline, CDR1 is MNHNY and CDR2 is SVGAGI (reference sequence). This CDR3 has 12 residues. V was pared by 2 bases and J by 7 bases, with 9 bases between. CDR3 nucleotides: TGTGCCAGCAGTTACGCGGCCGAGGAGCAGTACTTC. Its protein product is CASSYAAEEQYF.

The chain uses TRBV7-8 and TRBJ2-7; D is unresolved. CDR3 size: 17 residues. V lost 8 bases to trimming and J lost 2 bases, with 25 bases between them. In germline, CDR1 is SGHVS, CDR2 FQNEAQ. Here the CDR3 DNA reads TGTGCCAGCGCCTCCGTTCTTCAGCGCCCTTCGGCCTACGAGCAGTACTTC. It codes for CASASVLQRPSAYEQYF.

This chain connects TRBV5-4 to TRBJ2-7; D is unresolved. CDR3 length: 16 amino acids. V dropped 0 bases and J dropped 0 bases, with 13 bases sitting between them. The germline V gene encodes CDR1 SGHNT and CDR2 YYREEE (reference sequence). CDR3 amino acids: CASSLASSRSSYEQYF. Written as DNA, the CDR3 is TGTGCCAGCAGCTTGGCCAGTTCAAGAAGCTCCTACGAGCAGTACTTC.

The chain uses TRBV5-4 and TRBJ2-1; D might be TRBD2 (6 bases). CDR3 length equals 16 residues. V was clipped by 0 bases and J by 1 base, with 11 bases between them. Germline V CDR1 and CDR2: SGHNT, YYREEE (reference sequence). The CDR3 reads CASSLGGTVSYNEQFF. The CDR3 DNA reads as TGTGCCAGCAGCTTGGGCGGGACGGTATCCTACAATGAGCAGTTCTTC.

The rearrangement uses TRBV7-8 and TRBJ1-1, with unresolved D. The V gene's germline CDR1 is SGHVS and CDR2 FQNEAQ. V lost 5 bases to trimming and J lost 4 bases, with 8 bases between them. The CDR3 contains 12 residues. For the CDR3, the DNA is TGTGCCAGCAGCCCTTTGCGCACTGAAGCTTTCTTT. Protein: CASSPLRTEAFF.

This chain joins TRBV18 and TRBJ1-2; 10 bases agree with TRBD1. CDR1 is KGHSH and CDR2 is LQKENI in the germline V gene. V was clipped by 3 bases and J by 4 bases; unmatched bases: 5. This CDR3 comprises 15 residues. Here the CDR3 DNA reads TGTGCCAGCTCACCGGCGGACAGGGGGACCTATGGCTACACCTTC. Its protein is CASSPADRGTYGYTF.

This chain links TRBV19 with TRBJ2-7; D is perhaps TRBD2 (5 bases). The germline V gene encodes CDR1 LNHDA and CDR2 SQIVND (reference sequence). V was pared by 3 bases and J by 7 bases, with 16 bases between. The CDR3 runs to 14 residues. As DNA, the CDR3 is TGTGCCAGTAGTATGGATTTGAGGGTGGGAGAGCAGTACTTC. This sequence encodes CASSMDLRVGEQYF. The whole variable domain, filled in from reference TRBV19 and TRBJ2-7, reads DGGITQSPKYLFRKEGQNVTLSCEQNLNHDAMYWYRQDPGQGLRLIYYSQIVNDFQKGDIAEGYSVSREKKESFPLTVTSAQKNPTAFYLCASSMDLRVGEQYFGPGTRLTVT.

The CDR3 reads CASSANGDRAGQFF. In DNA, the CDR3 is TGTGCCAGTAGTGCCAACGGAGACAGGGCCGGGCAGTTCTTC. The chain employs TRBV19 and TRBJ2-1, with 7 bases that match TRBD1. J gave up 12 bases and V 5 bases, and 13 bases lay outside the gene matches. Germline-derived CDR1 and CDR2 are LNHDA and SQIVND (reference sequence). This CDR3 contains 14 residues.

The J gene is TRBJ1-3, the V gene TRBV18; 7 positions agree with TRBD1. In germline, CDR1 is KGHSH, CDR2 LQKENI. Trimming removed 3 bases from V and 2 bases from J; junction bases left unmatched: 4. CDR3 size: 15 residues. The CDR3 DNA follows: TGTGCCAGCTCACCGTCAGGGGGAACTGGAAACACCATATATTTT. It translates to CASSPSGGTGNTIYF.

This rearrangement joins TRBV3-1 (or the pseudogene TRBV3-2) to TRBJ2-5, with TRBD2 matching 12 bases. This CDR3 is built from 18 residues. Germline V CDR1 and CDR2: LGHDT, YNNKEL (reference sequence). V was clipped by 4 bases and J by 0 bases; unmatched bases: 9. As DNA, the CDR3 is TGTGCCAGCAGCCCGACTAGCGGGGGTACGCCGTACCAAGAGACCCAGTACTTC. Its protein is CASSPTSGGTPYQETQYF.

The V call is TRBV2, the J call TRBJ2-1, with 9 bases that match TRBD2. J was trimmed by 1 base and V by 7 bases; bases with no gene match: 5. Germline assignment: CDR1 SNHLY and CDR2 FYNNEI. This CDR3 has 15 amino acids. The chain's CDR3 is CASKKLAGSYNEQFF. The CDR3 region has the DNA TGTGCCAGCAAGAAACTAGCGGGTTCCTACAATGAGCAGTTCTTC.

The rearrangement uses TRBV7-6 and TRBJ2-2; 8 bases agree with TRBD2. The CDR3 totals 16 residues. Germline CDR1 SGHVS, CDR2 FNYEAQ. J lost 6 bases, V lost 5 bases, and 11 bases had no gene match. In nucleotides, the CDR3 is TGTGCCAGCAGCAGAACAGCGGGGGACGGGGCCGGGGAGCTGTTTTTT. Its protein product is CASSRTAGDGAGELFF. Together with reference TRBV7-6 and TRBJ2-2, the CDR3 gives the full variable domain: GAGVSQSPRYKVTKRGQDVALRCDPISGHVSLYWYRQALGQGPEFLTYFNYEAQQDKSGLPNDRFSAERPEGSISTLTIQRTEQRDSAMYRCASSRTAGDGAGELFFGEGSRLTVL.

J is TRBJ1-5 and V is TRBV19; TRBD1 aligns across 8 bases. J gave up 1 base and V 7 bases, and 6 bases lay outside the gene matches. The CDR3 extends over 15 amino acids. The V gene's germline CDR1 is LNHDA and CDR2 SQIVND (reference sequence). The CDR3 loop is CASMQGAMSNQPQHF. CDR3 bases: TGTGCCAGTATGCAGGGGGCGATGAGCAATCAGCCCCAGCATTTT.

Only one count was recorded for this clone. This CDR3 reads CASSSQGLRTEQYF. For the CDR3, the DNA is TGCGCCAGCAGCTCTCAGGGACTTAGAACCGAGCAGTACTTC. The chain combines TRBV5-1 with TRBJ2-7; D might be TRBD2 (6 bases). Trimming shortened V by 3 bases and J by 6 bases, and 16 bases separated the two germline ends. The CDR3 covers 14 residues. Germline V gene lookup returns CDR1 SGHRS and CDR2 YFSETQ.

The chain recombines TRBV4-1 with TRBJ1-3; the D is unclear. CDR3 size: 17 residues. Germline CDR1 and CDR2: MGHRA and YSYEKL. Trimming removed 0 bases at V and 2 bases at J, with 14 bases between. The CDR3 here is CASSQDLTASTGNTIYF. As DNA, the CDR3 is TGCGCCAGCAGCCAAGATCTCACAGCCTCAACTGGAAACACCATATATTTT.

The genes are TRBV5-1 and TRBJ2-7; no definite D call. V was trimmed by 4 bases and J by 4 bases, leaving 9 bases between them. CDR1 SGHRS and CDR2 YFSETQ come from the germline V gene. The CDR3 spans 12 residues. CDR3 amino acids: CASSPNRYEQYF. The CDR3 DNA sequence: TGCGCCAGCAGCCCCAACCGGTACGAGCAGTACTTC.

This clone was seen a single time. The CDR3 DNA reads as TGTGCCAGCAGACCTACTAGCGGGGTCTACAATGAGCAGTTCTTC. It translates to CASRPTSGVYNEQFF. The chain carries TRBV11-2 and TRBJ2-1; 10 nucleotides match TRBD2. The trim removed 6 bases at V and 3 bases at J, leaving 5 bases unmatched. This CDR3 contains 15 residues. The germline V gene encodes CDR1 SGHAT and CDR2 FQNNGV.

The chain employs TRBV20-1 and TRBJ2-5; TRBD2 agrees at 16 bases. Germline values: CDR1 DFQATT, CDR2 SNEGSKA (reference sequence). The junction had 13 bases not matched to a gene; V was cut back by 3 bases and J by 3 bases. The CDR3 consists of 19 residues. CDR3 in amino acids: CSASDPGTSGGANKETQYF. CDR3 DNA sequence: TGCAGTGCTAGTGACCCCGGGACTAGCGGGGGGGCAAACAAAGAGACCCAGTACTTC.

J is TRBJ2-7 and V is TRBV19, with 8 bases aligning to TRBD1. The junction had 10 bases not matched to a gene; V was cut back by 3 bases and J by 3 bases. Germline loops: CDR1 LNHDA, CDR2 SQIVND (reference sequence). The CDR3 covers 16 residues. The CDR3 loop reads CASSIQARGPDYEQYF. In nucleotides, the CDR3 is TGTGCCAGTAGTATCCAGGCCAGGGGGCCAGACTACGAGCAGTACTTC.

J is TRBJ1-2 and V is TRBV14; D gene uncertain. The V gene's germline CDR1 is SGHDN and CDR2 FVKESK. The CDR3 is 16 residues long. Trimming pared 0 bases from V and 0 bases from J, leaving 11 bases between. This chain's CDR3 is CASSQDPGRANYGYTF. CDR3 nucleotides: TGTGCCAGCAGCCAAGATCCAGGCAGAGCTAACTATGGCTACACCTTC.

The V and J genes are TRBV7-8 and TRBJ1-1; no clear D gene. Germline CDR1 SGHVS, CDR2 FQNEAQ. V shed 5 bases and J shed 6 bases, with 16 bases lying between them. The CDR3 sequence is 14 residues long. CDR3 protein: CASSLQSGVAEAFF. CDR3 nucleotides: TGTGCCAGCAGCCTCCAGAGCGGAGTGGCTGAAGCTTTCTTT.

The V and J genes are TRBV19 and TRBJ1-6; D might be TRBD1 (5 bases). The CDR3 has 15 amino acids. Germline V gives CDR1 LNHDA, CDR2 SQIVND (reference sequence). Trimming shortened V by 7 bases and J by 5 bases, and 15 bases separated the two germline ends. CDR3 DNA sequence: TGTGCCAGTACCCCGGGGGAACTAAATAATTCACCCCTCCACTTT. As protein: CASTPGELNNSPLHF.

This clone has only a few counts. The rearrangement uses TRBV6-1 and TRBJ2-2; 9 nucleotides match TRBD2. CDR1 and CDR2 from the germline V gene are MNHNS and SASEGT. This CDR3 is 17 amino acids long. V gave up 2 bases and J gave up 4 bases; unmatched junction bases: 8. The CDR3 DNA follows: TGTGCCAGCAGTGAACTTCGCGGGGGGGCGGGCACCGGGGAGCTGTTTTTT. It codes for CASSELRGGAGTGELFF.